This T cell receptor (beta chain) was recovered during a study of shared clonotypes between healthy human individuals. Method: immunoSEQ multiplex PCR; TCRdb's copy keeps in-frame clones and lacks some. Found here are over 95,000 clones, roughly half of them singletons; the top ten hold around 16%. This clone was seen ten or more times. This clonotype originated in a woman in her forties in good health. Some clones in this sample may be carry-over from other donors' samples. Sequenced material: PBMCs.

The CDR3 reads CASSLHGARLAYEQYF. DNA for the CDR3: TGTGCCAGCAGCTTACACGGGGCGAGACTAGCGTACGAGCAGTACTTC. The chain has TRBV7-2 and TRBJ2-7; 8 bases fit TRBD2. The V gene end was trimmed by 2 bases and the J gene end by 4 bases; junction bases not matched to a gene: 10. The CDR3 is 16 amino acids. From germline, CDR1 is SGHTA and CDR2 FQGNSA.